This T cell receptor (beta chain) was documented in a study of T cells in Graves' hyperthyroidism and ophthalmopathy. Notes on the study in general: Researchers found most expanded thyroid clonotypes above 0.001 in blood as well.

Amplified TCR beta CDR3 regions derived from RNA transcripts. A set of HTBI primers served as the primers for a first-round RT-PCR of the TCR CDR3. MiXCR, applied by TCRdb to the multiplex PCR reads, yields one record per CDR3 protein. Among 500,000 to 800,000 distinct CDR3 sequences listed, 45% were seen once. A note on this clonotype: Its target is unknown.

The germline V and J ends were trimmed by 3 bases and 3 bases, with 14 bases remaining between them. The CDR3 is made up of 16 amino acids. Germline CDR1 reads SEHNR; CDR2 reads FQNEAQ (reference sequence). The chain employs TRBV7-9 and TRBJ2-2; D is perhaps TRBD1 (5 bases). This TCR was sampled from an adult man with Graves' disease, either hyperthyroidism or ophthalmopathy (not recorded which). Input material: peripheral blood or thyroid tissue (not recorded which). CDR3 sequence reads: CASSLPQGFDTGELFF. The CDR3 DNA is TGTGCCAGCAGCTTGCCGCAGGGCTTTGACACCGGGGAGCTGTTTTTT.